Below, 11 T cell receptor beta chains from the same sample are listed, as sequenced in a study of T-cell reconstitution after alpha-beta-depleted transplantation in children. Unique molecular identifiers were used in preparing the TCRbeta library. TCRdb processed the PCR reads anew with MiXCR; each CDR3 protein has one entry. The table shows nearly 550,000 distinct CDR3 sequences, with around 16% occurring only once. Sequences were derived from PBMCs from the stem cell graft donor, sampled from the stem cell graft. These receptors came from a human donor who donated a stem cell graft to a child with acute lymphoblastic leukemia.

The chain uses TRBV5-1 and TRBJ2-5; 7 nucleotides agree with TRBD2. Germline V gene sequence: CDR1 SGHRS, CDR2 YFSETQ. The V segment lost 0 bases and the J segment 4 bases; nucleotides outside the gene matches: 15. The CDR3 runs to 18 residues. The chain's CDR3 is CASSLASAGEGLLETQYF. Here the CDR3 DNA reads TGCGCCAGCAGCTTGGCCTCGGCGGGAGAGGGGCTGTTAGAGACCCAGTACTTC.

The rearrangement links TRBV24-1 to TRBJ2-1; D gene ambiguous. The germline V gene encodes CDR1 KGHDR and CDR2 SFDVKD. The CDR3 extends over 14 amino acids. The V and J ends lost 8 bases and 2 bases respectively, with 12 bases between them. DNA for the CDR3: TGTGCCACCATGACGAATGCCCCCTACAATGAGCAGTTCTTC. This encodes CATMTNAPYNEQFF.

The chain's CDR3 is CASSFRGDNSGNTIYF. In DNA form, the CDR3 reads TGTGCCAGCAGTTTTCGGGGGGATAATAGTGGAAACACCATATATTTT. This chain connects TRBV12-3 or TRBV12-4 to TRBJ1-3, with TRBD1 as a possible D gene (5 bases). This CDR3 spans 16 amino acids. Deletions cut 3 bases from V and 3 bases from J, with 15 bases between.

This clonotype appeared a few times. The CDR3 DNA reads TGTGCCTGGAGTGTTGTAGCGGGAGGGTATCCAGATACGCAGTATTTT. Translation: CAWSVVAGGYPDTQYF. V gene TRBV30 combines with J gene TRBJ2-3; 11 bases are a match to TRBD2. The trim removed 0 bases at V and 4 bases at J, leaving 6 bases unmatched. This CDR3 is 16 amino acids long. The germline V gene encodes CDR1 GTSNPN and CDR2 SVGIG (reference sequence).

This clonotype showed up many times. This chain uses TRBV5-1 with TRBJ2-5; maybe TRBD2 (6 bases). The V gene's germline CDR1 is SGHRS and CDR2 YFSETQ. This CDR3 is 10 amino acids long. V lost 7 bases and J lost 5, with 6 bases in between. CDR3 region: CASGGETQYF. CDR3 DNA sequence: TGCGCCAGCGGGGGGGAGACCCAGTACTTC.

In this sample, this clonotype turned up once. The chain combines TRBV7-9 with TRBJ2-7; TRBD2 agrees at 7 bases. The junction had 6 bases not matched to a gene; V was cut back by 1 base and J by 3 bases. CDR1 is SEHNR and CDR2 is FQNEAQ in the germline V gene (reference sequence). The CDR3 has 15 residues. The CDR3 spells CASSLGGEGLYEQYF. The CDR3 DNA reads TGTGCCAGCAGCTTAGGGGGGGAGGGCCTCTACGAGCAGTACTTC.

This clonotype came up a few times. V gene TRBV18 combines with J gene TRBJ2-1, with D perhaps matching TRBD2 (5 bases). Germline CDR1 and CDR2: KGHSH and LQKENI. Between the trimmed V and J ends, which lost 1 base and 0 bases, there was a span of 10 bases. The CDR3 has 16 residues. CDR3: CASSPLVGSSYNEQFF. In nucleotides, the CDR3 is TGTGCCAGCTCACCACTGGTGGGGAGCTCCTACAATGAGCAGTTCTTC.

This chain joins TRBV30 and TRBJ2-3; 7 bases are shared with TRBD2. With V trimmed by 1 base and J by 0 bases, 4 bases remained unmatched. The CDR3 totals 15 residues. Germline V gene sequence: CDR1 GTSNPN, CDR2 SVGIG (reference sequence). CDR3 sequence: CAWSGSGISTDTQYF. In DNA, the CDR3 is TGTGCCTGGAGTGGGAGCGGGATTAGCACAGATACGCAGTATTTT. The whole variable domain, remainder taken from reference TRBV30 and TRBJ2-3, is SQTIHQWPATLVQPVGSPLSLECTVEGTSNPNLYWYRQAAGRGLQLLFYSVGIGQISSEVPQNLSASRPQDRQFILSSKKLLLSDSGFYLCAWSGSGISTDTQYFGPGTRLTVL.

This clonotype was seen repeatedly, ten times or more. The chain is built from TRBV5-1 and TRBJ2-1; 13 nucleotides align to TRBD2. Trimming removed 4 bases from V and 7 bases from J; junction bases left unmatched: 14. The germline V gene encodes CDR1 SGHRS and CDR2 YFSETQ. The CDR3 loop spans 18 amino acids. The CDR3 nucleotides are TGCGCCAGCAGCCTACGGGGAGGACTAGCGGGAGAAAGGAATGAGCAGTTCTTC. As protein: CASSLRGGLAGERNEQFF.

The rearrangement uses TRBV10-1 and TRBJ2-2; D gene ambiguous. The CDR3 has 11 residues. V was shortened by 3 bases and J by 6 bases, with 2 bases between the two germline ends. Germline V CDR1 and CDR2: WNHNN, SYGVQD (reference sequence). DNA of the CDR3: TGCGCCAGCAGTGACTCCGGGGAGCTGTTTTTT. Residues: CASSDSGELFF.

V and J are TRBV7-9 and TRBJ1-2, with D possibly TRBD1 on 6 matching bases. Germline assignment: CDR1 SEHNR and CDR2 FQNEAQ (reference sequence). V lost 2 bases and J lost 3, with 13 bases in between. The length of the CDR3 is 15 residues. The CDR3 DNA follows: TGTGCCAGCAGCTTAAAATTGGGGGGCGACTATGGCTACACCTTC. Amino acids: CASSLKLGGDYGYTF.